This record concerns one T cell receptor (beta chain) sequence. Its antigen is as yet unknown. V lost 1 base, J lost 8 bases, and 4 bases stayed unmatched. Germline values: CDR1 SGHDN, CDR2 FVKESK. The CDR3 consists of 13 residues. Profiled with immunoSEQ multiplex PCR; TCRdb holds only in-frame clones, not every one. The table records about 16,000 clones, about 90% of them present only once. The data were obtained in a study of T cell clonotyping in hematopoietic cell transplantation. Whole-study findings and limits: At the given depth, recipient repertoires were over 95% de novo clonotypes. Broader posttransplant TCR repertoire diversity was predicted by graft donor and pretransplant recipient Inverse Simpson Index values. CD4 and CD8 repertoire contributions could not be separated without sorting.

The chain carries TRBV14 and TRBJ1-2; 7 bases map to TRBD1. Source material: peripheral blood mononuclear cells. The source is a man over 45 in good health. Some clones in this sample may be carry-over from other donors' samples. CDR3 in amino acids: CASSQGGGWGYTF. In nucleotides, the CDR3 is TGTGCCAGCAGCCAAGGAGGGGGCTGGGGCTACACCTTC.